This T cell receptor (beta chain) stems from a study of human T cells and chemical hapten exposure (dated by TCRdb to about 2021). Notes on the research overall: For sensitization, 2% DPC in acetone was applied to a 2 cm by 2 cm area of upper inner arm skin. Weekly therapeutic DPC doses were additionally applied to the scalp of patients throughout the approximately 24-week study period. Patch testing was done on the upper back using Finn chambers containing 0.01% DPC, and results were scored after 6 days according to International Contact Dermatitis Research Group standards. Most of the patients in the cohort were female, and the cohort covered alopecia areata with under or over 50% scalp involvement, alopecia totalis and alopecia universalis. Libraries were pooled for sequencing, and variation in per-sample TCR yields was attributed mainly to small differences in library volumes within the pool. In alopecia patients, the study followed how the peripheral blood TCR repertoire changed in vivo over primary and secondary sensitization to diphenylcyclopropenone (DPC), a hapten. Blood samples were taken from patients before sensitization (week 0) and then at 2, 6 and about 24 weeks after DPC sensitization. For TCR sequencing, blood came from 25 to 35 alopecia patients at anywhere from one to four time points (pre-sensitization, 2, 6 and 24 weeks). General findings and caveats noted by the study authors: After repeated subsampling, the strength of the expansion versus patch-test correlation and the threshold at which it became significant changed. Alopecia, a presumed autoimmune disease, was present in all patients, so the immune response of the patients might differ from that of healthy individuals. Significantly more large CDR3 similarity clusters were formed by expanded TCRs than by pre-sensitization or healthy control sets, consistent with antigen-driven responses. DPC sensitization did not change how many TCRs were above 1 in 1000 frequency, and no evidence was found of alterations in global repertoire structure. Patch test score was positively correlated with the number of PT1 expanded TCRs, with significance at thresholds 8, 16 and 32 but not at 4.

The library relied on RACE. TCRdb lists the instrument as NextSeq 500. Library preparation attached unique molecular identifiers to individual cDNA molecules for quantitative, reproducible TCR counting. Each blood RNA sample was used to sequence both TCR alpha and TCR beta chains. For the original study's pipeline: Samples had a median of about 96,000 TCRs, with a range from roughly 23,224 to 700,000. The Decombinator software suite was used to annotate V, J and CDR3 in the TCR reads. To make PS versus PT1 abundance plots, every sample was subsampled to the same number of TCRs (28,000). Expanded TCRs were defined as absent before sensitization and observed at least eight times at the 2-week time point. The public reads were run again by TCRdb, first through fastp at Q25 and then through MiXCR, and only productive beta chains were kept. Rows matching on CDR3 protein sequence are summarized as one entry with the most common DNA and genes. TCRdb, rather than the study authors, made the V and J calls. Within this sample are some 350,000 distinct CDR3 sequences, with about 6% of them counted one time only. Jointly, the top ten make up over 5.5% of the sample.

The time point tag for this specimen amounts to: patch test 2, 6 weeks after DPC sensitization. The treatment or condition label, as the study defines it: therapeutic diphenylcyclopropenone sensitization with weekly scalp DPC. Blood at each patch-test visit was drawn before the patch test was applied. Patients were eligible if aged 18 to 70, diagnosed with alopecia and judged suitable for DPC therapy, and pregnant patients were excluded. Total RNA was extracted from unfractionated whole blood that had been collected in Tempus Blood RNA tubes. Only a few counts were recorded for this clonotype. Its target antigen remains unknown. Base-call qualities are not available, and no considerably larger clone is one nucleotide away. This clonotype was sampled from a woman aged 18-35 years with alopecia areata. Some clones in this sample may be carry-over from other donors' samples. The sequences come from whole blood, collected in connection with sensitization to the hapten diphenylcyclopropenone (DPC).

DNA sequence: TGTGCCATCAGTGAAGGGGCGGCGAGAGATAATTCACCCCTCCACTTT. This codes for CAISEGAARDNSPLHF. The chain employs TRBV10-3 and TRBJ1-6; matching of 5 bases hints at TRBD1 as the D gene. Via the germline V gene, CDR1 is ENHRY and CDR2 SYGVKD. V loses 3 bases, J loses 5 bases, and the germline ends lie 14 bases apart. The CDR3 spans 16 residues, from the cysteine through the phenylalanine. Only the CDR3 part of the read is kept: 48 bases, read in frame from the first base.